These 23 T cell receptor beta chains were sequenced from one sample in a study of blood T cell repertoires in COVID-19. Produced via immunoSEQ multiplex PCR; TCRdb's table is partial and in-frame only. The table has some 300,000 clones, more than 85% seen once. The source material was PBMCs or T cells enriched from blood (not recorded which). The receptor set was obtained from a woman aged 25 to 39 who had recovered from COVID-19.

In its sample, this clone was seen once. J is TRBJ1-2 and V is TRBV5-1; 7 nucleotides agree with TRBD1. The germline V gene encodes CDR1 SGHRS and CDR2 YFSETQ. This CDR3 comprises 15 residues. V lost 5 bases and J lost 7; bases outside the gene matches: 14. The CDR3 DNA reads TGCGCCAGCAGGCCCCCAGGGGGGCGCGTAGGTGGCTACACCTTC. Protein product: CASRPPGGRVGGYTF.

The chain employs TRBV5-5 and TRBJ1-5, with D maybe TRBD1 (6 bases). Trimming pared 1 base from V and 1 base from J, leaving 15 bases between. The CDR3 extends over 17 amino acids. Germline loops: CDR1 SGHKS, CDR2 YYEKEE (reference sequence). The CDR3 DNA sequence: TGTGCCAGCAGCTTGCAGGGGCCACTACAAAGCAATCAGCCCCAGCATTTT. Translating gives CASSLQGPLQSNQPQHF.

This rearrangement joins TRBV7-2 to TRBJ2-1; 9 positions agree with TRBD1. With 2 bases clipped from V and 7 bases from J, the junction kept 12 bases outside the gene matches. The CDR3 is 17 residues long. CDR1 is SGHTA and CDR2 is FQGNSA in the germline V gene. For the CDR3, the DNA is TGTGCCAGCAGCTTACGGGGCCCGGGACAGGGCGGTAATGAGCAGTTCTTC. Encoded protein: CASSLRGPGQGGNEQFF.

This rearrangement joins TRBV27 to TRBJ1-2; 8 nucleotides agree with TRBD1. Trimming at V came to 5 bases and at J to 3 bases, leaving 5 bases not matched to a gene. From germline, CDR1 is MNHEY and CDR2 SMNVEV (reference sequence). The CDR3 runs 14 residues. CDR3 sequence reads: CASSPQGADYGYTF. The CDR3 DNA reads TGTGCCAGCAGTCCGCAGGGGGCTGACTATGGCTACACCTTC.

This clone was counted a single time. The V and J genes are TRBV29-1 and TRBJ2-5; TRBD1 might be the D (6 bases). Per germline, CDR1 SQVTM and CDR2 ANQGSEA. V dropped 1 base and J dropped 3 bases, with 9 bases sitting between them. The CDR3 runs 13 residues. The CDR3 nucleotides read TGCAGCGTTGAAGCCGACAGGAAAGAGACCCAGTACTTC. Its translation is CSVEADRKETQYF.

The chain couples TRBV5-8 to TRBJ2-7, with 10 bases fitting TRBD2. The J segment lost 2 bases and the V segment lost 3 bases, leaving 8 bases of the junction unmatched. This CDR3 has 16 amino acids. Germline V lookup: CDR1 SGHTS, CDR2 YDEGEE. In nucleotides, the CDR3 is TGTGCCAGCAGCTGGACCGGGACTAGCGTTACCTACGAGCAGTACTTC. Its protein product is CASSWTGTSVTYEQYF. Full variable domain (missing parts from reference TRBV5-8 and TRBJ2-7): EAGVTQSPTHLIKTRGQQATLRCSPISGHTSVYWYQQALGLGLQFLLWYDEGEERNRGNFPPRFSGRQFPNYSSELNVNALELEDSALYLCASSWTGTSVTYEQYFGPGTRLTVT.

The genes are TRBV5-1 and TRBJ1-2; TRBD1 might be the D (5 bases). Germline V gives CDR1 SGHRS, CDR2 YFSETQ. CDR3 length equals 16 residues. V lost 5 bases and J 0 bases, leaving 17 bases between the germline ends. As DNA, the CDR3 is TGCGCCAGCAGGGGGATATTAGACAGAACTAACTATGGCTACACCTTC. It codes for CASRGILDRTNYGYTF.

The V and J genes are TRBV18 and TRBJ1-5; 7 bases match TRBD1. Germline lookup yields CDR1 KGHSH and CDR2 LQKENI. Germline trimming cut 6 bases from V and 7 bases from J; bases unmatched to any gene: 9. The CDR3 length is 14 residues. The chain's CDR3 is CASSLGQVRQPQHF. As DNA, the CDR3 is TGTGCCAGCTCGCTCGGACAGGTCCGACAGCCCCAGCATTTT.

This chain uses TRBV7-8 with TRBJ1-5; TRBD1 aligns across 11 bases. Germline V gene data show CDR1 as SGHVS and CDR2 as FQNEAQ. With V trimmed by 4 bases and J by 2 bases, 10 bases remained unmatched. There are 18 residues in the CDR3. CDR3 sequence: CASSSGQGAWMGNQPQHF. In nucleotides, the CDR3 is TGTGCCAGCAGCTCAGGACAGGGGGCTTGGATGGGCAATCAGCCCCAGCATTTT.

The CDR3 reads CASSQDRVRGDEAFF. CDR3 coding DNA: TGCGCCAGCAGCCAAGATCGGGTAAGGGGTGATGAAGCTTTCTTT. The chain combines TRBV4-1 with TRBJ1-1; maybe TRBD1 (5 bases). Germline-derived CDR1 and CDR2 are MGHRA and YSYEKL. The CDR3 spans 15 residues. Trimming cost V 0 bases and J 7 bases, with 15 bases left between them.

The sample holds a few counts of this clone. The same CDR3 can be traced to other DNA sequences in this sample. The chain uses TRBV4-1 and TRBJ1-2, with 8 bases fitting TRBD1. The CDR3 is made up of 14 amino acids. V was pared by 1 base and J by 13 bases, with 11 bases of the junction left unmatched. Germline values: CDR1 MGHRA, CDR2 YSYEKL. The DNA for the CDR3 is TGCGCCAGCAGCCAAGGGATCGACAGGGGTCTCTGCACCTTC. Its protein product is CASSQGIDRGLCTF.

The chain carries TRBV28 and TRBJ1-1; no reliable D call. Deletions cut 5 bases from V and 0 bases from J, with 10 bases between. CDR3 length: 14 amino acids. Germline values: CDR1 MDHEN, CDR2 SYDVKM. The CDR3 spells CASSPPQVNTEAFF. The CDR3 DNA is TGTGCCAGCAGTCCCCCCCAGGTGAACACTGAAGCTTTCTTT.

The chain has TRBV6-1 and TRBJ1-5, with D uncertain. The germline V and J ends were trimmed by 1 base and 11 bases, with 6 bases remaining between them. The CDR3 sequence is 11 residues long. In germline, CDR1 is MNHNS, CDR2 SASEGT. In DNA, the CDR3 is TGTGCCAGCAGTGAAGAGCCGGCCCAGCATTTT. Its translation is CASSEEPAQHF.

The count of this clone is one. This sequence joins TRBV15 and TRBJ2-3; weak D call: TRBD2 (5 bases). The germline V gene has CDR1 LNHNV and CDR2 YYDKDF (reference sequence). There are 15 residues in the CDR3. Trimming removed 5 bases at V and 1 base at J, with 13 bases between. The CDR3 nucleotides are TGTGCCACCAGCTGGTCGGGGTCCGGCACAGATACGCAGTATTTT. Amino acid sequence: CATSWSGSGTDTQYF.

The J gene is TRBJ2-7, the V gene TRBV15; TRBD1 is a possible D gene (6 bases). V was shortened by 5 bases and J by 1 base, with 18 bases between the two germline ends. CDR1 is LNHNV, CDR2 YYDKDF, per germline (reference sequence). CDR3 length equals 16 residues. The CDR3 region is CATSGLGKGESYEQYF. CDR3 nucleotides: TGTGCCACCAGCGGGCTCGGGAAGGGGGAATCCTACGAGCAGTACTTC.

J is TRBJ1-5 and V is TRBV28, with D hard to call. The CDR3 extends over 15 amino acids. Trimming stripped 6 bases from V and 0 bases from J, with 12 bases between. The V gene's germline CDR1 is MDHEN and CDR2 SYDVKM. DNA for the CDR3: TGTGCCAGCAGGGCCTTGAGGGATAGCAATCAGCCCCAGCATTTT. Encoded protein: CASRALRDSNQPQHF.

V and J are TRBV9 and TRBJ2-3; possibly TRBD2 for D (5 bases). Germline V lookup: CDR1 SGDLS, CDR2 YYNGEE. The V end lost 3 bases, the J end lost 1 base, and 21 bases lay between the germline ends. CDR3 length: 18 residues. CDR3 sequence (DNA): TGTGCCAGCAGCGGGTCACTCAAGGGAGTAGGGCGCACAGATACGCAGTATTTT. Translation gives CASSGSLKGVGRTDTQYF.

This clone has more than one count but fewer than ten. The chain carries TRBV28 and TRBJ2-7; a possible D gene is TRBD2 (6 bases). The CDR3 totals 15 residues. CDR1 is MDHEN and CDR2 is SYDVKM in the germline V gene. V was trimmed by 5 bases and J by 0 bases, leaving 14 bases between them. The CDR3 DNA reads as TGTGCCAGCAGTAAAGGGGACGGGAGCTCCTACGAGCAGTACTTC. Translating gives CASSKGDGSSYEQYF.

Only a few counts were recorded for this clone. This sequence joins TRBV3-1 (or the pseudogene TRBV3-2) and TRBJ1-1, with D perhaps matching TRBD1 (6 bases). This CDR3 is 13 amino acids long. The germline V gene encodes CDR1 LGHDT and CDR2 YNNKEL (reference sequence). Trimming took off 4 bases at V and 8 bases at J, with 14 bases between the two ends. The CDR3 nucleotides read TGTGCCAGCAGCCTCATAGGGGGGGGCGAAGCTTTCTTT. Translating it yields CASSLIGGGEAFF.

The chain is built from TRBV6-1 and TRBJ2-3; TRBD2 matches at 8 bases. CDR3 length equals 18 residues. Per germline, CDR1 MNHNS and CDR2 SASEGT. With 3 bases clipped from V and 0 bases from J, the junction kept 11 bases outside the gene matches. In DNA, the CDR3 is TGTGCCAGCAGTGAGGTCGGTGTCCAGCGGGGGAGCACAGATACGCAGTATTTT. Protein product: CASSEVGVQRGSTDTQYF.

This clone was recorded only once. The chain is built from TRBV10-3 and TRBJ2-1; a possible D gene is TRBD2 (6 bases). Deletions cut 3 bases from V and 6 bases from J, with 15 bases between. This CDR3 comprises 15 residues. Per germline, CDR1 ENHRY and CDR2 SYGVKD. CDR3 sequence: CAISDHGGTPNEQFF. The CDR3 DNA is TGTGCCATCAGTGACCACGGGGGTACTCCCAATGAGCAGTTCTTC.

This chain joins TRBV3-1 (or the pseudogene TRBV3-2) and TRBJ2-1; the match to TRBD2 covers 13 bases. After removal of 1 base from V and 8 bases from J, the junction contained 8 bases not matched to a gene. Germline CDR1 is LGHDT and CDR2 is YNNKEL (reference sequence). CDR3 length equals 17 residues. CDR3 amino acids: CASSQGQTSGGRDEQFF. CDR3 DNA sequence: TGTGCCAGCAGCCAAGGTCAGACTAGCGGGGGGAGGGATGAGCAGTTCTTC.

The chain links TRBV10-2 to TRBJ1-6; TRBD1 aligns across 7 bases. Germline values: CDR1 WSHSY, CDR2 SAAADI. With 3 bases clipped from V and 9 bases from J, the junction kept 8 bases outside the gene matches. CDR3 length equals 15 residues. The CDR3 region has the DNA TGCGCCAGCAGTGACTCGGTACAGGGGACTTCACCCCTCCACTTT. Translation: CASSDSVQGTSPLHF.